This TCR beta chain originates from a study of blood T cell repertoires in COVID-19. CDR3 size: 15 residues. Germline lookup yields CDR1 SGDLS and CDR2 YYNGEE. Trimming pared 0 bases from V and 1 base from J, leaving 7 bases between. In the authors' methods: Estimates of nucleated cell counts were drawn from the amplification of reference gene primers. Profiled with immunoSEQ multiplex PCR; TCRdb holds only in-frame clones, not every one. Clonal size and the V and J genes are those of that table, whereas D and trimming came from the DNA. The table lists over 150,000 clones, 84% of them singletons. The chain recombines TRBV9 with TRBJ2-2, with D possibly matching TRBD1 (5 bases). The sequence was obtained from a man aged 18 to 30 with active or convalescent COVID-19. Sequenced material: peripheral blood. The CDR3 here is CASSVGQGNTGELFF. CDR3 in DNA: TGTGCCAGCAGCGTAGGGCAGGGGAACACCGGGGAGCTGTTTTTT.